This entry features one T cell receptor (beta chain) sequence. What it binds is unknown. The sample comes from a study of multiple sclerosis patients with progressive multifocal leukoencephalopathy. Looking at the study overall: Multiple sclerosis patients on natalizumab who never developed PML served as longitudinally sampled controls. Study-wide results and limits: No common TRBV or TRBJ usage or pairing appeared at PML. The findings' link to JC virus versus immunocompromise remained uncertain.

Germline loops: CDR1 MNHEY, CDR2 SMNVEV (reference sequence). The CDR3 totals 14 residues. After removal of 7 bases from V and 1 base from J, the junction contained 6 bases not matched to a gene. Method: immunoSEQ multiplex PCR; TCRdb's copy keeps in-frame clones and lacks some. In the table there are under 35,000 clones, roughly 92% of which are singletons. Described time point: before natalizumab initiation. The chain links TRBV27 to TRBJ1-1; 7 positions match TRBD1. Source material: PBMCs. This receptor was identified in a man aged 25-40 years with multiple sclerosis. The CDR3 coding sequence is TGTGCCAGCAAAGACAGGGCCCCGAACACTGAAGCTTTCTTT. Translation gives CASKDRAPNTEAFF.